This T cell receptor beta chain is drawn from a study of blood T cell repertoires in COVID-19. CDR1 and CDR2 (germline): SQVTM, ANQGSEA. CDR3 length: 14 residues. The ends were cut back, 1 base at V and 4 bases at J, with 11 bases in the middle. Authors' methods: Reference gene primer amplification gave estimated nucleated cell counts. Clones were sequenced by immunoSEQ multiplex PCR, and TCRdb holds only the in-frame ones, with some missing. Clone size and V and J calls were adopted from that table, with D and trimming inferred from the DNA. The sample records roughly 180,000 clones, 65% to 90% being singletons. Those who participated ranged in age from roughly 18 to 90 years and resided in 24 US areas. Grouping used clinical history reported by participants in a survey and questionnaire. Cohort 3 donors were reported recovered after two negative PCRs, clearance, or symptom resolution.

This sequence originates from a man aged 40-49 years who had recovered from COVID-19. What was sequenced was PBMCs or T cells enriched from blood (not recorded which). The chain couples TRBV29-1 to TRBJ2-1; D remains unclear. CDR3 sequence (DNA): TGCAGCGTTGAAGGAAGAGGCCAGTACAATGAGCAGTTCTTC. Translated: CSVEGRGQYNEQFF.